This T cell receptor beta chain was identified during a study of Graves' ophthalmopathy and Graves' hyperthyroidism. RNA transcripts were the source from which TCR beta CDR3 regions were amplified. The first round was an RT-PCR with HTBI primers, and the second round was a multiplex PCR. TCRdb re-derived calls from the multiplex PCR reads in MiXCR, one entry per CDR3 protein. The sample consists of 650,000 to 800,000 distinct CDR3 sequences, 35% to 50% of them appearing once. The CDR3 extends over 13 amino acids. Trimming removed 6 bases from V and 4 bases from J, with 13 bases in between. This clonotype occurred many times. The antigen is not known. Study-wide results and caveats: In blood, most expanded thyroid clonotypes above 0.001 frequency were also detected. Ophthalmopathy and stable hyperthyroidism were discriminated by a 13-signature model, with over 85% sensitivity and 81.08% specificity.

The sample comprised peripheral blood. The chain couples TRBV12-3 or TRBV12-4 to TRBJ2-7; possible D gene TRBD2, 5 bases. The sequence came from an adult man with Graves' ophthalmopathy. The CDR3 nucleotides are TGTGCCAGCAGGAGGGTCGGTAGATACGAGCAGTACTTC. Translated, it gives CASRRVGRYEQYF.